This entry lists 5 T cell receptor beta chains sequenced from one sample in a study of regulatory T cells in long-lasting Graves disease. Time point here: persistent/refractory GD, antithyroid drugs over 5 years with positive TRAb. The TCR library was made from RNA that had been extracted from PBMCs in TRIzol. Sequencing libraries for TCR beta were prepared with iRepertoire HTBI primers and Arm-PCR of CDR3 regions. Via MiXCR, TCRdb re-called the multiplex PCR reads, giving one row per CDR3 protein. The table includes 350,000 to 450,000 distinct CDR3 sequences, less than 25% detected once. The sequences come from peripheral blood mononuclear cells (PBMCs), collected when the disease was refractory, from a patient treated with antithyroid drugs. Source of these receptors: a female donor with Graves disease.

This clonotype has a handful of counts. This chain uses TRBV15 with TRBJ1-6; D not certain. Germline CDR1 and CDR2: LNHNV and YYDKDF (reference sequence). The V gene lost 0 bases and the J gene lost 10 bases, with 13 bases spanning the gap. The CDR3 loop spans 15 amino acids. CDR3 amino acids: CATSREKTRESPLHF. DNA for the CDR3: TGTGCCACCAGCAGAGAAAAGACAAGGGAGTCACCCCTCCACTTT. Full variable domain (missing parts from reference TRBV15 and TRBJ1-6): DAMVIQNPRYQVTQFGKPVTLSCSQTLNHNVMYWYQQKSSQAPKLLFHYYDKDFNNEADTPDNFQSRRPNTSFCFLDIRSPGLGDTAMYLCATSREKTRESPLHFGNGTRLTVT.

This clonotype was observed a few times. The chain carries TRBV11-2 and TRBJ2-1, with D tentatively TRBD2 (5 bases). The CDR3 has 17 residues. Germline V CDR1 and CDR2: SGHAT, FQNNGV. V was clipped by 2 bases and J by 4 bases, with 18 bases between them. In nucleotides, the CDR3 is TGTGCCAGCAGCTTAATTAGCGCAGGCTCCCTATACAATGAGCAGTTCTTC. Its protein product is CASSLISAGSLYNEQFF.

In this sample, this clonotype turned up many times. The chain is built from TRBV30 and TRBJ2-2; 8 nucleotides match TRBD1. Germline CDR1 GTSNPN, CDR2 SVGIG (reference sequence). This CDR3 is 14 amino acids long. V shed 2 bases, J shed 8 bases, and the junction held 7 bases outside the gene matches. The CDR3 loop is CAWSLTGAIGELFF. In DNA form, the CDR3 reads TGTGCCTGGAGTCTGACAGGGGCGATTGGGGAGCTGTTTTTT.

The rearrangement links TRBV10-3 to TRBJ2-7, with no clear D. The CDR3 loop spans 14 amino acids. Germline CDR1 and CDR2: ENHRY and SYGVKD. V was cut by 4 bases and J by 2 bases, with 12 bases left in between. CDR3 DNA sequence: TGTGCCATCAGTGGGACGGATCTCACCTACGAGCAGTACTTC. It encodes CAISGTDLTYEQYF.

This clonotype occurred a few times. The J gene is TRBJ2-7, the V gene TRBV19; TRBD2 agrees at 9 bases. Looked up from germline, CDR1 is LNHDA and CDR2 is SQIVND (reference sequence). This CDR3 spans 14 amino acids. J gave up 4 bases and V 0 bases, and 1 base lay outside the gene matches. Written as DNA, the CDR3 is TGTGCCAGTAGTATAGAGGCGGGAGGGTACGAGCAGTACTTC. Protein: CASSIEAGGYEQYF. The complete variable domain, with remaining parts taken from reference TRBV19 and TRBJ2-7, reads DGGITQSPKYLFRKEGQNVTLSCEQNLNHDAMYWYRQDPGQGLRLIYYSQIVNDFQKGDIAEGYSVSREKKESFPLTVTSAQKNPTAFYLCASSIEAGGYEQYFGPGTRLTVT.